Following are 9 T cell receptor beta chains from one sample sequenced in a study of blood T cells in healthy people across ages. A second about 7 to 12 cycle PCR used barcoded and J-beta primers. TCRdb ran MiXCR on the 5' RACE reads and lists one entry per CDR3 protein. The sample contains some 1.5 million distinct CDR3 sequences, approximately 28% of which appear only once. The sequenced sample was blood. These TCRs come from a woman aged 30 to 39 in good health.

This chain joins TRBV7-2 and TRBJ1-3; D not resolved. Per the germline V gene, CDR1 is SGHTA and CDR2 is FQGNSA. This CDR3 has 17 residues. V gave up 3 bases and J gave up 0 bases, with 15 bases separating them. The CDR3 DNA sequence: TGTGCCAGCAGCTTTAGGGTCGCGACGACCTCTGGAAACACCATATATTTT. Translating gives CASSFRVATTSGNTIYF.

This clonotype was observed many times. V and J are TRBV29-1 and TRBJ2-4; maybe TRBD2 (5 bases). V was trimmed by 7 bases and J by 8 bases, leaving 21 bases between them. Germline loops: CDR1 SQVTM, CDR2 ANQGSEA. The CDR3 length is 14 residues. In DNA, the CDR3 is TGCAGCGCAGGAAGATCGGGGTCGGACTACATTCAGTACTTC. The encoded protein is CSAGRSGSDYIQYF.

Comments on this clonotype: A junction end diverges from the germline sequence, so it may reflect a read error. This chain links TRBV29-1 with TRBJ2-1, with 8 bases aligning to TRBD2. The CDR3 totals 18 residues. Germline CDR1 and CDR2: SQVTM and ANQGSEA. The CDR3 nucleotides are TGCAGCGTTGAGCACGGGCTAGCGGGCCCGAGCTCCTACAATGAGCGGTTCTTC. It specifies CSVEHGLAGPSSYNERFF.

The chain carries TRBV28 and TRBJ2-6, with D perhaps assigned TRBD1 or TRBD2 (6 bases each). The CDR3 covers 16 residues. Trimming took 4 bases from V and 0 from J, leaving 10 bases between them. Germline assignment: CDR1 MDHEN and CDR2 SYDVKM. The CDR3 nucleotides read TGTGCCAGCAGTTCGGGGGCACCCTCTGGGGCCAACGTCCTGACTTTC. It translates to CASSSGAPSGANVLTF.

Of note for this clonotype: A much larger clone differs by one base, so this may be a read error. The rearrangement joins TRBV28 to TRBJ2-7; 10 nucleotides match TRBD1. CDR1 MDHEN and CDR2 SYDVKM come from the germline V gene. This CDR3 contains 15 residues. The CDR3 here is CAGRPTGGFSYEQYF. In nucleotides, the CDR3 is TGTGCCGGCAGGCCGACAGGGGGCTTCTCCTACGAGCAGTACTTC.

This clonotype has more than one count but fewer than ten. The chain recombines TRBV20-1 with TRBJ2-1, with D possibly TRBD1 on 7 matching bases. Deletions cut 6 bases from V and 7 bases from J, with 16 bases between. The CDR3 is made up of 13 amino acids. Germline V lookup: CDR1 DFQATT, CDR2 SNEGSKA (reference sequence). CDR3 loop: CSANRDSGNEQFF. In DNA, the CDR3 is TGCAGTGCAAACCGGGACAGCGGGAATGAGCAGTTCTTC.

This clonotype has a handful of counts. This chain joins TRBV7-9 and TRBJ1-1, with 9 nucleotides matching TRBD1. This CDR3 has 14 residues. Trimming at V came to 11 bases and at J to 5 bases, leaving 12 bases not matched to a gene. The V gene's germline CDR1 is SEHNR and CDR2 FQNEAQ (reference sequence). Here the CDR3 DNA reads TGTGCCGCCAAAGACCCGGGACAGGGAACTGAAGCTTTCTTT. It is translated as CAAKDPGQGTEAFF.

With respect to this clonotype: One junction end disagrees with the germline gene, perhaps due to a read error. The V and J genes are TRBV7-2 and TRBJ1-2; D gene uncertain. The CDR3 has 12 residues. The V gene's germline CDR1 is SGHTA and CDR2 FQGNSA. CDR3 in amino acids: CASNLGHYGYTF. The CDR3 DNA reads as TGTGCCAGCAACTTAGGCCACTATGGCTACACTTTC. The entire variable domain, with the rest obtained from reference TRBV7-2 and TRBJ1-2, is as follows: GAGVSQSPSNKVTEKGKDVELRCDPISGHTALYWYRQSLGQGLEFLIYFQGNSAPDKSGLPSDRFSAERTGGSVSTLTIQRTQQEDSAVYLCASNLGHYGYTFGSGTRLTVV.

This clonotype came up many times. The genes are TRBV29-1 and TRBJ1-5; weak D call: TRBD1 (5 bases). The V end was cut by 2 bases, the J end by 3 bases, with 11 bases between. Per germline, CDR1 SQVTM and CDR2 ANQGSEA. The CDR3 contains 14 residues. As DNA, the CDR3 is TGCAGCGTTGAAACGGGGGAGGTCAATCAGCCCCAGCATTTT. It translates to CSVETGEVNQPQHF.